The T cell receptor beta chain under discussion was sequenced for a study of a mutant IDH1 vaccine in newly diagnosed glioma. Study at large: Previous treatment comprised radiotherapy, temozolomide, or both, mostly both.

Stated time point: week 11, during vaccination. One vaccine dose held 300 ug of mutant IDH1 20-mer peptide and came with topical imiquimod. On this clone itself: The antigen is not known.

V was cut by 0 bases and J by 10 bases, with 11 bases left in between. Germline V CDR1 and CDR2: SGDLS, YYNGEE. The CDR3 is 13 amino acids. Assay used: immunoSEQ multiplex PCR; TCRdb lists only in-frame clones, some missing. Found here are some 60,000 clones, about four fifths of them singletons; the top ten hold approximately 6%. Material: PBMCs, obtained from a glioma patient whose treatment included an IDH1 peptide vaccine. The chain combines TRBV9 with TRBJ2-1, with unresolved D. The TCR sequence derives from a man aged 45-65 years with glioma. Here the CDR3 DNA reads TGTGCCAGCAGCGTAGACACCCTCGGCGAGCAGTTCTTC. Its translation: CASSVDTLGEQFF.